What follows is one T cell receptor beta chain and its context. The antigen remains undetermined. Building the TCR beta libraries relied on iRepertoire HTBI primers, and CDR3 regions underwent Arm-PCR. A single record per CDR3 protein comes from TCRdb applying MiXCR to the multiplex PCR reads. The repertoire holds hundreds of thousands of distinct CDR3 sequences, with approximately 15% as singletons. The data belong to a study of regulatory T cells in long-lasting Graves disease. Whole-study results and caveats: Researchers examined only peripheral blood and not thyroid tissue. Patients whose Graves' disease persisted exhibited lower TCR diversity than those newly diagnosed.

Time point defined: newly diagnosed GD, antithyroid drugs for less than 3 months. Extracted RNA from PBMCs served as the source of the TCR library. This sample was shared with a second study, whose subject was T cells in Graves' hyperthyroidism and ophthalmopathy.

Material: peripheral blood mononuclear cells (PBMCs), obtained at new diagnosis, from a patient treated with antithyroid drugs. The TCR was taken from a woman aged 25 to 45 with Graves disease.

For the CDR3, the DNA is TGTGCCAGCAGCCCCGGGACTAGCGGGAGTAGATTGGGATACAATGAGCAGTTCTTC. As protein: CASSPGTSGSRLGYNEQFF. The V call is TRBV7-9, the J call TRBJ2-1, with 14 bases matching TRBD2. V shed 5 bases, J shed 4 bases, and the junction held 13 bases outside the gene matches. From germline, CDR1 is SEHNR and CDR2 FQNEAQ (reference sequence). This CDR3 has 19 residues. Filled out from reference TRBV7-9 and TRBJ2-1, the complete variable domain reads DTGVSQNPRHKITKRGQNVTFRCDPISEHNRLYWYRQTLGQGPEFLTYFQNEAQLEKSRLLSDRFSAERPKGSFSTLEIQRTEQGDSAMYLCASSPGTSGSRLGYNEQFFGPGTRLTVL.